This T cell receptor (beta chain) comes out of a study of a mutant IDH1 vaccine in newly diagnosed glioma. Across the study: The study started vaccination 4-6 weeks after radiotherapy alone, or with temozolomide cycles.

On this clone itself: Its antigen is undetermined.

Profiling relied on immunoSEQ multiplex PCR, and the TCRdb table lists in-frame clones only, not all of them. The table lists about 32,000 clones, more than 75% of them singletons. Germline CDR1 reads SGDLS; CDR2 reads YYNGEE. V trimming: 4 bases; J trimming: 8 bases; junction bases outside the gene matches: 11. This CDR3 is built from 14 residues. The time point here: week 35, safety follow-up. One vaccine dose held 300 ug of mutant IDH1 20-mer peptide and came with topical imiquimod. Patients were given eight vaccinations, scheduled in weeks 1, 3, 5, 7, 11, 15, 19 and 23. Those who donated had recent WHO grade 3 or 4 IDH1-mutant, ATRX-lost astrocytomas.

V and J are TRBV9 and TRBJ2-5; 7 nucleotides align to TRBD1. The origin of this receptor is a man aged 25 to 40 with glioma. The input for sequencing was PBMCs, taken from a glioma patient whose treatment included an IDH1 peptide vaccine. DNA for the CDR3: TGTGCCAGCAGCATCCGGGACAGAGATGTTACCCAGTACTTC. This codes for CASSIRDRDVTQYF.